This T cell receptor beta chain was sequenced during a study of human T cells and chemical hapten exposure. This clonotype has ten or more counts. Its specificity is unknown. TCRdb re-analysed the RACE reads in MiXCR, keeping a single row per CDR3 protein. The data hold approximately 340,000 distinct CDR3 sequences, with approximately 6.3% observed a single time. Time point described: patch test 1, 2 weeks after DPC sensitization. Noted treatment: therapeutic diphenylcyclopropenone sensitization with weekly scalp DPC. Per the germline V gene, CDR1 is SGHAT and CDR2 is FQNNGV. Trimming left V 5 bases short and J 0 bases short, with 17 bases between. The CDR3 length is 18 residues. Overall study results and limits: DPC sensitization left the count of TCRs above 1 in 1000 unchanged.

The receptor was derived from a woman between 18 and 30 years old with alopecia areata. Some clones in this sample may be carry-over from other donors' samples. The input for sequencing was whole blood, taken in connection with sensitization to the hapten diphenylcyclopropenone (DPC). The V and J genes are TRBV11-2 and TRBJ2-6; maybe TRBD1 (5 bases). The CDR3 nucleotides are TGTGCCAGCAGCCCGAGACTGCAGGGCCTCTCTGGGGCCAACGTCCTGACTTTC. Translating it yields CASSPRLQGLSGANVLTF.